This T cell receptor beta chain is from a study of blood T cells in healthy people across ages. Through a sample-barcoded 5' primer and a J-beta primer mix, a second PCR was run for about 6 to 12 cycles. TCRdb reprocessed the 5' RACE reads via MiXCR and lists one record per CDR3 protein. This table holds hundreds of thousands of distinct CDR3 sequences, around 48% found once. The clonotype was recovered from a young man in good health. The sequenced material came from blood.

CDR3 region: CASSLAGLELYTQYF. The DNA of the CDR3 is TGTGCCAGCAGCTTAGCGGGACTAGAACTATATACGCAGTATTTT. The V call is TRBV7-9, the J call TRBJ2-3; TRBD2 agrees at 8 bases. Germline loops: CDR1 SEHNR, CDR2 FQNEAQ (reference sequence). J lost 7 bases, V lost 0 bases, and 6 bases had no gene match. The CDR3 has 15 residues.